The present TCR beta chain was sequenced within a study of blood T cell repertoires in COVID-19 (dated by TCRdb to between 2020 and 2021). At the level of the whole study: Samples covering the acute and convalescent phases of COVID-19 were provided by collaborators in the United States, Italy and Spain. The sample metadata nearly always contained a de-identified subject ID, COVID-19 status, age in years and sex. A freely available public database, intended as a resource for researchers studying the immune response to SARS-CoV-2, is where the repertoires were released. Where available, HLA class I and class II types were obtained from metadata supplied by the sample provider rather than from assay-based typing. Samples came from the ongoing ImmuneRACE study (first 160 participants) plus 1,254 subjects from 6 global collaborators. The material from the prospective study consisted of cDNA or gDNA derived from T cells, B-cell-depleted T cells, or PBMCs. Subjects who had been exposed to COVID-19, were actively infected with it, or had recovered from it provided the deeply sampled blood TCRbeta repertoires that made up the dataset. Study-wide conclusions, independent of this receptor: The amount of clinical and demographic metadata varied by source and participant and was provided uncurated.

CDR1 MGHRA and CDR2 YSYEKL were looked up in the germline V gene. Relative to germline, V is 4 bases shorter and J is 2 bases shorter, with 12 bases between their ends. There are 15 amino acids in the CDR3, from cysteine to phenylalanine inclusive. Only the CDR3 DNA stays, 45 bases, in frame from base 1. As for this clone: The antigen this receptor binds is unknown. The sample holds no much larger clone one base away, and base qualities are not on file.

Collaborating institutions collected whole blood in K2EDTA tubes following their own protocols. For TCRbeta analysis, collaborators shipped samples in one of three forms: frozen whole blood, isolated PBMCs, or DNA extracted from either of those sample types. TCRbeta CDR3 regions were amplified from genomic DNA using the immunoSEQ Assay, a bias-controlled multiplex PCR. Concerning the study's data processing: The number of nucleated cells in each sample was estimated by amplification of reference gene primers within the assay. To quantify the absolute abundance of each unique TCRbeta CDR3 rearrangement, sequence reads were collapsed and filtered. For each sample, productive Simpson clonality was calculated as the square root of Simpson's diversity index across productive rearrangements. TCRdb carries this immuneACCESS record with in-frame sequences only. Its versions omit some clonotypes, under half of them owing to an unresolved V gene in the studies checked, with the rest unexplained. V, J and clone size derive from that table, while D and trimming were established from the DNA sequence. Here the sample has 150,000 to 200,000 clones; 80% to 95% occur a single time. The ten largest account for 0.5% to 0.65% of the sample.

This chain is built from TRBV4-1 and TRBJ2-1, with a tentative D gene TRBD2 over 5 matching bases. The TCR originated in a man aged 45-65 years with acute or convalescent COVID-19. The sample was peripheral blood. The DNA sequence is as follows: TGCGCCAGCAGCCCGACTACTGTCGCCTACAATGAGCAGTTCTTC. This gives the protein CASSPTTVAYNEQFF.